The 8 T cell receptor beta chains listed next were all sequenced from one sample in a study of blood T cell repertoires in COVID-19. Measured with immunoSEQ multiplex PCR; TCRdb has only the in-frame clones, and not every one. The data hold 150,000 to 200,000 clones, with about 82% observed a single time. Source material: PBMCs or T cells enriched from blood (not recorded which). The receptors here all came from a woman in her twenties or thirties who had recovered from COVID-19.

J is TRBJ2-1 and V is TRBV5-6; 8 nucleotides line up with TRBD2. The CDR3 has 15 amino acids. V gave up 4 bases and J gave up 2 bases; unmatched junction bases: 5. The germline V gene has CDR1 SGHDT and CDR2 YYEEEE. In DNA form, the CDR3 reads TGTGCCAGCAGCCTCCTTAGCGGGACCTACAATGAGCAGTTCTTC. Protein sequence: CASSLLSGTYNEQFF.

The CDR3: CASSGPDRGPQETQYF. CDR3 nucleotides: TGTGCCAGCAGTGGACCGGACAGGGGGCCCCAGGAGACCCAGTACTTC. The rearrangement joins TRBV25-1 to TRBJ2-5; 11 nucleotides agree with TRBD1. From germline, CDR1 is MGHDK and CDR2 SYGVNS. With 4 bases clipped from V and 5 bases from J, the junction kept 9 bases outside the gene matches. CDR3 length: 16 amino acids. The whole variable domain, filled in from reference TRBV25-1 and TRBJ2-5, reads EADIYQTPRYLVIGTGKKITLECSQTMGHDKMYWYQQDPGMELHLIHYSYGVNSTEKGDLSSESTVSRIRTEHFPLTLESARPSHTSQYLCASSGPDRGPQETQYFGPGTRLLVL.

This clone was seen a single time. The chain employs TRBV3-1 (or the pseudogene TRBV3-2) and TRBJ2-7, with a weak D call TRBD2 (5 bases). With 2 bases removed from V and 6 bases from J, the gap between germline ends came to 14 bases. The CDR3 is 14 amino acids. CDR1 and CDR2 from the germline V gene are LGHDT and YNNKEL (reference sequence). The CDR3, as DNA: TGTGCCAGCAGCCAATCTAGAGGGTCTGGCGAGCAGTACTTC. Translation: CASSQSRGSGEQYF.

This clone was seen a few times. The gene calls are TRBV28 and TRBJ2-1; D perhaps matches TRBD2 (7 bases). V lost 3 bases to trimming and J lost 2 bases, with 14 bases between them. Looked up from germline, CDR1 is MDHEN and CDR2 is SYDVKM. The CDR3 extends over 16 amino acids. This chain's CDR3 is CASSFERGGTYNEQFF. The CDR3 DNA follows: TGTGCCAGCAGTTTTGAAAGGGGGGGTACCTACAATGAGCAGTTCTTC.

The chain combines TRBV2 with TRBJ2-1; TRBD2 aligns across 14 bases. CDR1 is SNHLY, CDR2 FYNNEI, per germline. The junction had 3 bases not matched to a gene; V was cut back by 1 base and J by 10 bases. The CDR3 spans 15 residues. DNA for the CDR3: TGTGCCAGCAGTGAAGGGGGACTAGCGGGAGAAGAGCAGTTCTTC. It encodes CASSEGGLAGEEQFF.

The rearrangement joins TRBV30 to TRBJ1-1, with a weak D call TRBD1 (5 bases). Trimming cost V 4 bases and J 3 bases, with 21 bases left between them. In germline, CDR1 is GTSNPN, CDR2 SVGIG (reference sequence). The CDR3 is 16 amino acids. The CDR3 protein is CAWTPIRGRADTEAFF. The CDR3 DNA reads as TGTGCCTGGACCCCCATAAGGGGCAGGGCGGACACTGAAGCTTTCTTT.

This clone has a handful of counts. The V and J genes are TRBV28 and TRBJ2-3, with 8 bases matching TRBD2. V lost 1 base to trimming and J lost 1 base; unmatched junction nucleotides: 13. Germline-derived CDR1 and CDR2 are MDHEN and SYDVKM. The CDR3 totals 19 residues. The CDR3 reads CASSLSIGTSTKGTDTQYF. The CDR3 DNA sequence: TGTGCCAGCAGTTTATCCATAGGGACTAGTACTAAAGGCACAGATACGCAGTATTTT.

This clone was counted a single time. The chain uses TRBV3-1 (or the pseudogene TRBV3-2) and TRBJ1-1, with 9 bases identical to TRBD1. Germline assignment: CDR1 LGHDT and CDR2 YNNKEL (reference sequence). This CDR3 contains 14 residues. V lost 5 bases, J lost 11 bases, and 12 bases stayed unmatched. CDR3 residues: CASSKQDRGMDAFF. The CDR3, as DNA: TGTGCCAGCAGCAAACAGGACAGGGGTATGGATGCTTTCTTT.